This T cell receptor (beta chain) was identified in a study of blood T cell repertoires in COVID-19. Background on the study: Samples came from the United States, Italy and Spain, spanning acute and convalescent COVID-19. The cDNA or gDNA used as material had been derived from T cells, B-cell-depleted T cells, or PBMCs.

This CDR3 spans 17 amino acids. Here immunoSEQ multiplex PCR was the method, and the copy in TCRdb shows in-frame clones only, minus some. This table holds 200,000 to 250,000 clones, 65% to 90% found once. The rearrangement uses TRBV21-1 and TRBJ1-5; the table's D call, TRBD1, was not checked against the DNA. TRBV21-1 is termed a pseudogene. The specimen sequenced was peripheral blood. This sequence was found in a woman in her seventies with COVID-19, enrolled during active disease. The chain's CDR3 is CASTSGTTSYSNQPQHF. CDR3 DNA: TGTGCCAGCACCTCAGGCACAACCTCATATAGCAATCAGCCCCAGCATTTT.